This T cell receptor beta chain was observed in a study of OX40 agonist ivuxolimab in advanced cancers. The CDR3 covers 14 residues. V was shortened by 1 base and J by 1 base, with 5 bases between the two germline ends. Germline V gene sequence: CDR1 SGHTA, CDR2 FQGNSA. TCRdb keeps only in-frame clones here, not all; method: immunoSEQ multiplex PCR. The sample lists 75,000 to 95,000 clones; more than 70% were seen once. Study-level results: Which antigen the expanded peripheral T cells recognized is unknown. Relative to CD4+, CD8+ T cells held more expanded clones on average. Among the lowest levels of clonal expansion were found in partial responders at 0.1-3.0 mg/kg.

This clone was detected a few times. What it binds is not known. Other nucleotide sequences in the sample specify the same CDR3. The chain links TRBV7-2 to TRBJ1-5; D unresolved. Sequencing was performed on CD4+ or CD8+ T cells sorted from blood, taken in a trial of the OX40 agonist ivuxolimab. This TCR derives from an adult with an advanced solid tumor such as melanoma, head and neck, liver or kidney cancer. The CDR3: CASSLDGSNQPQHF. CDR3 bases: TGTGCCAGCAGCTTAGACGGGAGCAATCAGCCCCAGCATTTT.